Each of the 23 T cell receptor beta chains below was sequenced from the same sample in a study of blood T cell repertoires in COVID-19. Data came from immunoSEQ multiplex PCR; TCRdb stores just in-frame clones and leaves some out. The sample has 110,000 or so clones; about four fifths are singletons. Material for sequencing was peripheral blood. Receptor source: a human donor in a cohort sampled during active COVID-19.

The J gene is TRBJ1-1, the V gene TRBV7-8, with 7 bases aligning to TRBD1. The CDR3 loop spans 13 amino acids. CDR1 SGHVS and CDR2 FQNEAQ come from the germline V gene. V gave up 5 bases and J gave up 5 bases; unmatched junction bases: 5. Written as DNA, the CDR3 is TGTGCCAGCAGCCCGACAGGGTCTACTGAAGCTTTCTTT. This encodes CASSPTGSTEAFF.

For the CDR3, the DNA is TGTGCCTGGAAAGGACAGGGGACAACTAATGAAAAACTGTTTTTT. As protein: CAWKGQGTTNEKLFF. This rearrangement joins TRBV30 to TRBJ1-4; 9 nucleotides align to TRBD1. V lost 4 bases and J lost 0; bases outside the gene matches: 3. This CDR3 comprises 15 residues. Germline loops: CDR1 GTSNPN, CDR2 SVGIG (reference sequence).

V usage is TRBV5-1 and J usage is TRBJ1-1, with 7 bases fitting TRBD1. The CDR3 extends over 13 amino acids. Germline loops: CDR1 SGHRS, CDR2 YFSETQ. The ends lost 5 bases at V and 0 bases at J; junction bases unmatched: 1. DNA of the CDR3: TGCGCCAGCAGAACAGGGGTGAACACTGAAGCTTTCTTT. The encoded protein is CASRTGVNTEAFF.

The chain has TRBV7-3 and TRBJ2-5; 8 positions match TRBD2. After removal of 5 bases from V and 5 bases from J, the junction contained 13 bases not matched to a gene. The CDR3 is made up of 16 amino acids. The germline V gene encodes CDR1 SGHTA and CDR2 FQGTGA. CDR3 sequence (DNA): TGTGCCAGCAGCCAAAACGGGGGGGCTCGGTGGGAGACCCAGTACTTC. It yields the protein CASSQNGGARWETQYF.

V and J are TRBV7-2 and TRBJ2-2; D is possibly TRBD2 (5 bases). The CDR3 consists of 13 residues. CDR1 is SGHTA and CDR2 is FQGNSA in the germline V gene. V was pared by 11 bases and J by 0 bases, with 10 bases between. The CDR3 DNA follows: TGTGCCGAGGGCGTCTCGAACACCGGGGAGCTGTTTTTT. Translated, it gives CAEGVSNTGELFF. Supplemented by reference TRBV7-2 and TRBJ2-2, the full variable domain reads GAGVSQSPSNKVTEKGKDVELRCDPISGHTALYWYRQSLGQGLEFLIYFQGNSAPDKSGLPSDRFSAERTGGSVSTLTIQRTQQEDSAVYLCAEGVSNTGELFFGEGSRLTVL.

The chain uses TRBV6-6 and TRBJ2-3; the D gene is possibly TRBD1 (6 bases). The CDR3 is 15 residues long. V was shortened by 7 bases and J by 0 bases, with 14 bases between the two germline ends. Germline values: CDR1 MNHNY, CDR2 SVGAGI (reference sequence). CDR3 DNA sequence: TGTGCCAGCACCGAGAGGGGGAGAAGCACAGATACGCAGTATTTT. This sequence encodes CASTERGRSTDTQYF.

V is TRBV11-2 and J is TRBJ2-7, with D possibly being TRBD2 (5 bases). Germline values: CDR1 SGHAT, CDR2 FQNNGV. The ends were cut back, 5 bases at V and 2 bases at J, with 16 bases in the middle. The CDR3 sequence is 15 residues long. The CDR3 DNA reads as TGTGCCAGCAGCCCCCCTAGCCGTTTACCCTACGAGCAGTACTTC. It specifies CASSPPSRLPYEQYF.

This clone was recorded once. The V and J genes are TRBV3-1 (or the pseudogene TRBV3-2) and TRBJ2-7, with 9 positions matching TRBD1. V lost 5 bases, J lost 4 bases, and 3 bases stayed unmatched. Germline CDR1 is LGHDT and CDR2 is YNNKEL (reference sequence). The CDR3 consists of 13 residues. The chain's CDR3 is CASSDRGSYEQYF. CDR3 coding DNA: TGTGCCAGCAGCGACAGGGGGTCGTACGAGCAGTACTTC.

This clone showed up just a few times. The DNA of the CDR3 is TGCGCCAGCAGCCTCGGCCACAGGGATACCGGGGAGCTGTTTTTT. It encodes CASSLGHRDTGELFF. The chain links TRBV5-1 to TRBJ2-2; the D gene is possibly TRBD1 (6 bases). Germline CDR1 is SGHRS and CDR2 is YFSETQ. The CDR3 sequence is 15 residues long. V was cut by 4 bases and J by 5 bases, with 15 bases left in between.

This chain uses TRBV5-6 with TRBJ2-3; 8 nucleotides align to TRBD1. The V gene end was trimmed by 0 bases and the J gene end by 9 bases; junction bases not matched to a gene: 9. Germline CDR1 is SGHDT and CDR2 is YYEEEE. The CDR3 contains 15 residues. CDR3 DNA: TGTGCCAGCAGCTTGGGGGGGACAGGCGGCCAAACGCAGTATTTT. It yields the protein CASSLGGTGGQTQYF.

This clone was seen a handful of times. The chain joins TRBV2 to TRBJ2-2, with D possibly matching TRBD1 (5 bases). CDR3 length: 13 amino acids. Trimming took off 6 bases at V and 1 base at J, with 6 bases between the two ends. Looked up from germline, CDR1 is SNHLY and CDR2 is FYNNEI. CDR3 coding DNA: TGTGCCAGCAGCAGGGAGAACACCGGGGAGCTGTTTTTT. This translates into CASSRENTGELFF.

The chain links TRBV30 to TRBJ1-3; tentative D call: TRBD1 (6 bases). In germline, CDR1 is GTSNPN, CDR2 SVGIG (reference sequence). With 0 bases removed from V and 0 bases from J, the gap between germline ends came to 15 bases. The CDR3 consists of 17 residues. The CDR3 DNA is TGTGCCTGGAGTGTACTACAGGGAATAACCTCTGGAAACACCATATATTTT. Encoded protein: CAWSVLQGITSGNTIYF.

The chain uses TRBV4-3 and TRBJ1-4, with D perhaps TRBD1 (5 bases). Germline V lookup: CDR1 LGHNA, CDR2 YSLEER. Trimming cost V 1 base and J 7 bases, with 13 bases left between them. CDR3 length: 15 residues. In nucleotides, the CDR3 is TGCGCCAGCAGCCAAGGAGGCGGGGCAGGTGAAAAACTGTTTTTT. Translation: CASSQGGGAGEKLFF.

The chain couples TRBV6-5 to TRBJ2-7; D not resolved. The germline gives CDR1 MNHEY, CDR2 SVGAGI. Trimming shortened V by 6 bases and J by 2 bases, and 11 bases separated the two germline ends. The CDR3 spans 13 residues. The CDR3 bases are TGTGCCAGCAGCCCCTGGAGCGCCTACGAGCAGTACTTC. This encodes CASSPWSAYEQYF.

This chain connects TRBV6-1 to TRBJ1-2; D not certain. This CDR3 is built from 15 residues. Germline assignment: CDR1 MNHNS and CDR2 SASEGT. V was pared by 0 bases and J by 4 bases, with 12 bases between. The CDR3 protein is CASSEAGSQFYGYTF. The CDR3 DNA follows: TGTGCCAGCAGTGAAGCAGGGAGCCAGTTCTATGGCTACACCTTC.

V and J are TRBV5-4 and TRBJ2-1; 7 nucleotides agree with TRBD2. Germline V gene lookup returns CDR1 SGHNT and CDR2 YYREEE (reference sequence). Trimming removed 4 bases from V and 2 bases from J; junction bases left unmatched: 12. The CDR3 sequence is 17 residues long. As DNA, the CDR3 is TGTGCCAGCAGCCGCCAAACGACTAGCAGACCCTACAATGAGCAGTTCTTC. Amino acid sequence: CASSRQTTSRPYNEQFF.

V is TRBV11-2 and J is TRBJ1-5; D may be TRBD1 (5 bases). Trimming removed 2 bases at V and 4 bases at J, with 12 bases between. The CDR3 contains 15 residues. The germline gives CDR1 SGHAT, CDR2 FQNNGV. CDR3 sequence reads: CASSLSRASNQPQHF. CDR3 DNA: TGTGCCAGCAGCTTAAGCAGGGCCTCTAATCAGCCCCAGCATTTT.

The rearrangement uses TRBV5-5 and TRBJ2-7; no definite D call. Trimming pared 0 bases from V and 1 base from J, leaving 8 bases between. This CDR3 comprises 14 residues. CDR1 is SGHKS and CDR2 is YYEKEE in the germline V gene (reference sequence). DNA of the CDR3: TGTGCCAGCAGCTTGGTTCGCGAATCCTACGAGCAGTACTTC. This encodes CASSLVRESYEQYF.

This clone occurred a few times. The chain recombines TRBV18 with TRBJ1-2, with 9 bases that match TRBD1. V shed 3 bases and J 3 bases; nucleotides not matched to a gene: 8. The CDR3 has 16 residues. In germline, CDR1 is KGHSH, CDR2 LQKENI. For the CDR3, the DNA is TGTGCCAGCTCACCGACAGGGGGATCAGAGGACTATGGCTACACCTTC. This translates into CASSPTGGSEDYGYTF.

J is TRBJ2-4 and V is TRBV2; D is possibly TRBD1 (6 bases). Trimming removed 8 bases at V and 6 bases at J, with 11 bases between. The V gene's germline CDR1 is SNHLY and CDR2 FYNNEI. The CDR3 covers 12 residues. The CDR3 bases are TGTGCCAGCTGGGGACATGGAAACATTCAGTACTTC. Amino acid sequence: CASWGHGNIQYF.

This CDR3 is CASKGTGRYEQYF. CDR3 bases: TGTGCCAGCAAAGGGACAGGGCGTTACGAGCAGTACTTC. The rearrangement links TRBV6-5 to TRBJ2-7; 9 bases line up with TRBD1. Per the germline V gene, CDR1 is MNHEY and CDR2 is SVGAGI. Germline trimming cut 7 bases from V and 4 bases from J; bases unmatched to any gene: 5. This CDR3 is built from 13 residues.

The chain is built from TRBV20-1 and TRBJ2-1, with 9 positions matching TRBD2. V trimming: 3 bases; J trimming: 2 bases; junction bases outside the gene matches: 5. The germline gives CDR1 DFQATT, CDR2 SNEGSKA (reference sequence). The CDR3 sequence is 15 residues long. CDR3 bases: TGCAGTGCTAGTTTGGCGGGGGGGCCCTACAATGAGCAGTTCTTC. It codes for CSASLAGGPYNEQFF.

The chain uses TRBV12-5 and TRBJ1-1, with D maybe TRBD1 (6 bases). CDR3 length: 14 residues. In germline, CDR1 is LGHNT, CDR2 FRNRAP. V lost 4 bases to trimming and J lost 4 bases, with 13 bases between them. The CDR3 nucleotides are TGTGCTAGTGGTTCATCGAGGGGGGGCACTGAAGCTTTCTTT. This sequence encodes CASGSSRGGTEAFF.